This T cell receptor beta chain was identified during a study of blood T cell repertoires in COVID-19. About the research overall: Collection of acute and convalescent COVID-19 samples took place in the United States, Italy and Spain. PBMCs, B-cell-depleted T cells, or T cells were the source of the cDNA or gDNA that made up the material.

The trim removed 9 bases at V and 0 bases at J, leaving 2 bases unmatched. This CDR3 has 13 residues. CDR1 is SNHLY, CDR2 FYNNEI, per germline. Study processing details: Nucleated cell number was recorded as an estimate derived from reference gene primer amplification. Generated by immunoSEQ multiplex PCR, the TCRdb table keeps only in-frame clones and is missing some. The D gene and trimming were derived from the DNA, and the V and J assignments and clone size from that table. The data hold approximately 210,000 clones, with about nine tenths observed a single time. The TCR sequence derives from a woman aged 40 to 49 with acute or convalescent COVID-19. Sequenced: peripheral blood. The rearrangement joins TRBV2 to TRBJ1-1; 9 bases map to TRBD1. CDR3 residues: CARGQGMNTEAFF. In nucleotides, the CDR3 is TGTGCCAGAGGACAGGGGATGAACACTGAAGCTTTCTTT.